One sample yielded the 4 T cell receptor beta chains listed below, sequenced in a study of tumor and adjacent non-tumor tissue in lung cancer. Three rounds of nested PCR, following a modified ARM-PCR protocol, produced the TCRbeta library. MiXCR was run by TCRdb on the multiplex PCR reads, yielding one entry per CDR3 protein. The table has approximately 110,000 distinct CDR3 sequences, approximately 82% seen once. The template was RNA from unsorted bulk tissue. Input material: lung tumor tissue. The receptors were sampled from a woman in her sixties with non-small cell lung cancer.

As for this clonotype: The junction does not match germline at one end; this may be a read error. The rearrangement joins TRBV6-2 or TRBV6-3 to TRBJ1-3; D is unresolved. The CDR3 sequence is 14 residues long. Germline CDR1 is MNHEY and CDR2 is SVGEGT. Here the CDR3 DNA reads TGTGCTAGCAGTAACTCGGGCTCTGGATACACCATATATTTT. As protein: CASSNSGSGYTIYF.

This clonotype appeared once. Just one base apart from a much larger clone, this may be a read error. V is TRBV20-1 and J is TRBJ2-1, with 9 bases that match TRBD2. The CDR3 has 14 amino acids. The V gene's germline CDR1 is DFQATT and CDR2 SNEGSKA (reference sequence). The CDR3 loop is CSARRLAEYSEQFF. The CDR3 DNA is TGCAGTGCTAGAAGACTAGCGGAATACAGTGAGCAGTTCTTC.

As regards this clonotype: A much larger clone lies one base from this, so it may be a read error. The genes are TRBV20-1 and TRBJ1-1, with D unclear. This CDR3 spans 13 amino acids. Germline CDR1 and CDR2: DFQATT and SNEGSKA (reference sequence). The CDR3 region has the DNA TGCAGTGCTAAGCCCTCGGTGAACACTAAAGCTTTCTTT. As protein: CSAKPSVNTKAFF.

With regard to this clonotype: A read error may produce the germline difference seen at one junction end. The chain joins TRBV20-1 to TRBJ1-6, with 7 bases lining up with TRBD1. The CDR3 is made up of 15 amino acids. Germline assignment: CDR1 DFQATT and CDR2 SNEGSKA (reference sequence). The CDR3 DNA sequence: TGCAGTGCCAAACCAGGGGGGGGGCGGGAATCACCCCTCCTCTTT. As protein: CSAKPGGGRESPLLF.